A single sample gave rise to the 24 T cell receptor beta chains below, sequenced in a study of blood T cells in healthy people across ages. A J-beta primer mix and a sample-barcoded 5' primer were used in a second PCR of about 7 to 12 cycles. Each CDR3 protein gets one entry after TCRdb re-called the 5' RACE reads with MiXCR. The top ten clones hold about 3.8% of a sample with 1.5 million to 1.9 million distinct CDR3 sequences, about 45% of them seen once. The sample comprised blood. Receptors were obtained from a woman aged 18-29 years in good health.

V and J are TRBV24-1 and TRBJ1-2, with 8 bases that match TRBD1. The CDR3 runs to 15 residues. Germline CDR1 KGHDR, CDR2 SFDVKD. V trimming: 3 bases; J trimming: 8 bases; junction bases outside the gene matches: 10. CDR3 coding DNA: TGTGCCACCAGTGATACTGACAGCGACAGGGGAGGCTACACCTTC. It specifies CATSDTDSDRGGYTF.

This clonotype was picked up a small number of times. The V call is TRBV5-1, the J call TRBJ2-3, with D unresolved. The CDR3 has 15 residues. Looked up from germline, CDR1 is SGHRS and CDR2 is YFSETQ. Trimming removed 4 bases from V and 0 bases from J, with 12 bases in between. The CDR3 loop reads CASSVEGISTDTQYF. CDR3 DNA: TGCGCCAGCAGCGTAGAAGGTATAAGCACAGATACGCAGTATTTT. The entire variable domain, with the rest obtained from reference TRBV5-1 and TRBJ2-3, is as follows: KAGVTQTPRYLIKTRGQQVTLSCSPISGHRSVSWYQQTPGQGLQFLFEYFSETQRNKGNFPGRFSGRQFSNSRSEMNVSTLELGDSALYLCASSVEGISTDTQYFGPGTRLTVL.

The genes are TRBV14 and TRBJ1-1; 10 nucleotides match TRBD1. The V gene end was trimmed by 4 bases and the J gene end by 3 bases; junction bases not matched to a gene: 8. There are 16 residues in the CDR3. CDR1 is SGHDN and CDR2 is FVKESK in the germline V gene. In nucleotides, the CDR3 is TGTGCCAGCAGCCCTTCGACAGGGGGCAGCTACACTGAAGCTTTCTTT. It codes for CASSPSTGGSYTEAFF.

The rearrangement joins TRBV7-9 to TRBJ2-5, with a possible D match to TRBD1 (6 bases). V dropped 3 bases and J dropped 0 bases, with 11 bases sitting between them. The CDR3 extends over 15 amino acids. CDR1 and CDR2 (germline): SEHNR, FQNEAQ (reference sequence). The CDR3 DNA sequence: TGTGCCAGCAGCTTCCAGGACAGCCACCAAGAGACCCAGTACTTC. Protein sequence: CASSFQDSHQETQYF.

The sample holds a few counts of this clonotype. V is TRBV27 and J is TRBJ2-7; tentatively, D is TRBD1 or TRBD2 (6 bases each). With 7 bases removed from V and 0 bases from J, the gap between germline ends came to 19 bases. This CDR3 is 16 amino acids long. CDR1 is MNHEY, CDR2 SMNVEV, per germline (reference sequence). This chain's CDR3 is CASTPYPGAHSYEQYF. CDR3 bases: TGTGCCAGCACCCCGTATCCGGGGGCGCACTCCTACGAGCAGTACTTC.

The chain links TRBV4-3 to TRBJ2-2; tentatively, D is TRBD2 (5 bases). The V and J ends lost 3 bases and 3 bases respectively, with 11 bases between them. The CDR3 is 15 amino acids. CDR1 and CDR2 (germline): LGHNA, YSLEER. In DNA, the CDR3 is TGCGCCAGCAGCCATGGGGAGTTCTACACCGGGGAGCTGTTTTTT. Encoded protein: CASSHGEFYTGELFF.

This clonotype was recorded at least ten times. The chain links TRBV7-3 to TRBJ1-4, with D tentatively TRBD1 (6 bases). CDR3 length equals 13 residues. Germline V CDR1 and CDR2: SGHTA, FQGTGA. V was cut by 5 bases and J by 3 bases, with 7 bases left in between. CDR3 sequence (DNA): TGTGCCAGCAGCGGGGGGCCTAATGAAAAACTGTTTTTT. It translates to CASSGGPNEKLFF.

The V gene is TRBV7-9, the J gene TRBJ1-1; D possibly corresponds to TRBD1 (6 bases). The CDR3 consists of 16 residues. V was trimmed by 1 base and J by 0 bases, leaving 12 bases between them. Germline loops: CDR1 SEHNR, CDR2 FQNEAQ (reference sequence). CDR3 coding DNA: TGTGCCAGCAGCTTAGAAGACAGGTACATGAACACTGAAGCTTTCTTT. Protein sequence: CASSLEDRYMNTEAFF.

This clonotype was detected once. The V gene is TRBV12-3 or TRBV12-4, the J gene TRBJ2-1; D call uncertain. The J call is uncertain, as TRBJ2-7 better fits the DNA end. The CDR3 contains 12 residues. This CDR3 reads CASRPTGNEQYF. As DNA, the CDR3 is TGTGCCAGCAGACCCACCGGCAATGAGCAGTACTTC.

The chain is built from TRBV6-1 and TRBJ2-1; 16 bases align to TRBD2. This CDR3 comprises 21 residues. After removal of 5 bases from V and 10 bases from J, the junction contained 23 bases not matched to a gene. CDR1 is MNHNS, CDR2 SASEGT, per germline. This CDR3 reads CASSRAGTSGGAFGPIYEQFF. The DNA for the CDR3 is TGTGCCAGCAGTAGGGCCGGGACTAGCGGGGGGGCCTTCGGTCCCATATACGAGCAGTTCTTC.

This clonotype occurred a few times. The genes are TRBV20-1 and TRBJ1-2, with a weak D call TRBD1 (5 bases). From germline, CDR1 is DFQATT and CDR2 SNEGSKA (reference sequence). The CDR3 runs 14 residues. Trimming removed 6 bases from V and 2 bases from J, with 16 bases in between. CDR3 nucleotide sequence: TGCAGTGCGCCAACAAGACAGTTGAACTATGGCTACACCTTC. This sequence encodes CSAPTRQLNYGYTF.

This clonotype has only a few counts. The chain joins TRBV4-3 to TRBJ1-1, with TRBD1 matching over 9 bases. The germline V gene has CDR1 LGHNA and CDR2 YSLEER. CDR3 length: 13 residues. Trimming cost V 1 base and J 11 bases; bases outside gene matches: 5. The CDR3 here is CASSQADRGWAFF. The DNA for the CDR3 is TGCGCCAGCAGCCAAGCCGACAGGGGGTGGGCTTTCTTT.

The gene calls are TRBV10-3 and TRBJ1-2; D is uncertain. The CDR3 runs 17 residues. CDR1 and CDR2 (germline): ENHRY, SYGVKD. V lost 2 bases to trimming and J lost 2 bases, with 18 bases between them. The CDR3, as DNA: TGTGCCATCAGTGAGCCCTCCTCATTGCCCACGAACTATGGCTACACCTTC. This translates into CAISEPSSLPTNYGYTF.

V usage is TRBV14 and J usage is TRBJ2-7, with D tentatively TRBD1 (6 bases). The CDR3 sequence is 15 residues long. V lost 4 bases to trimming and J lost 0 bases, with 13 bases between them. From germline, CDR1 is SGHDN and CDR2 FVKESK. The CDR3 DNA sequence: TGTGCCAGCAGCCGTCTCAGGGACACCTCCTACGAGCAGTACTTC. Protein sequence: CASSRLRDTSYEQYF.

V usage is TRBV14 and J usage is TRBJ1-1; D is uncertain. The CDR3 sequence is 15 residues long. Germline V gene sequence: CDR1 SGHDN, CDR2 FVKESK. Trimming left V 1 base short and J 3 bases short, with 12 bases between. CDR3 region: CASSQVRGGDTEAFF. CDR3 DNA sequence: TGTGCCAGCAGCCAAGTCCGAGGAGGCGACACTGAAGCTTTCTTT.

This clonotype was seen a handful of times. The V gene is TRBV27, the J gene TRBJ1-2; 7 bases agree with TRBD1. The CDR3 spans 13 residues. Germline V gives CDR1 MNHEY, CDR2 SMNVEV (reference sequence). The V gene end was trimmed by 2 bases and the J gene end by 5 bases; junction bases not matched to a gene: 2. CDR3 DNA: TGTGCCAGCAGTTTAAGGGGGCAATATGGCTACACCTTC. It encodes CASSLRGQYGYTF.

This clonotype appeared once. V gene TRBV7-9 combines with J gene TRBJ2-3; D uncertain. Per germline, CDR1 SEHNR and CDR2 FQNEAQ (reference sequence). The ends were cut back, 4 bases at V and 4 bases at J, with 15 bases in the middle. The length of the CDR3 is 15 residues. The CDR3 DNA reads TGTGCCAGCAGCTCCGGAGCCCTTGAGGCAGATACGCAGTATTTT. This encodes CASSSGALEADTQYF.

This clonotype was detected a few times. A much more abundant neighbour one base away suggests this may be a read error. This sequence joins TRBV9 and TRBJ2-3; D is undetermined. Germline CDR1 and CDR2: SGDLS and YYNGEE. The CDR3 loop spans 12 amino acids. Trimming left V 0 bases short and J 4 bases short, with 3 bases between. This CDR3 reads CASSVDADTQYF. The CDR3 DNA reads as TGTGCCAGCAGCGTAGATGCAGATACGCAGTATTTT.

This clonotype was observed a handful of times. The chain recombines TRBV9 with TRBJ1-5; no firm D call. The CDR3 consists of 15 residues. Germline-derived CDR1 and CDR2 are SGDLS and YYNGEE. Trimming took off 0 bases at V and 1 base at J, with 8 bases between the two ends. The CDR3 loop is CASSVGILSNQPQHF. The CDR3 nucleotides are TGTGCCAGCAGCGTAGGAATACTGAGCAATCAGCCCCAGCATTTT.

The V and J genes are TRBV30 and TRBJ1-5; D may be TRBD1 (6 bases). The CDR3 covers 15 residues. Per germline, CDR1 GTSNPN and CDR2 SVGIG (reference sequence). V gave up 2 bases and J gave up 2 bases, with 13 bases separating them. CDR3 amino acids: CAWSTLDSGNQPQHF. CDR3 sequence (DNA): TGTGCCTGGAGTACACTGGACAGTGGCAATCAGCCCCAGCATTTT.

The chain uses TRBV7-3 and TRBJ2-3; D gene uncertain. Germline V gives CDR1 SGHTA, CDR2 FQGTGA. The CDR3 spans 13 residues. V was cut by 6 bases and J by 6 bases, with 13 bases left in between. For the CDR3, the DNA is TGTGCCAGCAGTTATTCATTGACGGATACGCAGTATTTT. This sequence encodes CASSYSLTDTQYF.

The J gene is TRBJ2-7, the V gene TRBV12-3 or TRBV12-4, with 8 bases that match TRBD1. V was clipped by 1 base and J by 3 bases; unmatched bases: 5. The CDR3 is 15 residues long. CDR3 residues: CASSLVSGGRYEQYF. CDR3 DNA: TGTGCCAGCAGTTTAGTGTCAGGGGGCCGCTACGAGCAGTACTTC.

J is TRBJ2-4 and V is TRBV7-9, with 14 bases matching TRBD2. Near its end, the DNA agrees better with TRBJ2-7, so the J call may be wrong. CDR1 and CDR2 from the germline V gene are SEHNR and FQNEAQ (reference sequence). The CDR3 runs to 15 residues. CDR3 nucleotide sequence: TGTGCCAGCAGCTATCACGGACTAGCGGGAGGCGAGCAGTACTTC. It yields the protein CASSYHGLAGGEQYF.

The chain is built from TRBV7-3 and TRBJ1-6; tentative D call: TRBD1 (5 bases). Germline V gene lookup returns CDR1 SGHTA and CDR2 FQGTGA. CDR3 length: 16 residues. Trimming pared 1 base from V and 5 bases from J, leaving 12 bases between. The CDR3 DNA is TGTGCCAGCAGCTTAAGGGGGACTGGAGATAATTCACCCCTCCACTTT. It encodes CASSLRGTGDNSPLHF.